The 17 T cell receptor beta chains given below trace back to one sample, sequenced in a study of breast tumors, draining lymph nodes, adjacent tissues. Samples came from axillary lymph nodes draining the breast cancer. MiXCR, applied by TCRdb to the multiplex PCR reads, yields one record per CDR3 protein. The top ten hold roughly 4.5% of the sample, which has 150,000 to 200,000 distinct CDR3 sequences, roughly 30% seen once. Sequencing was performed on axillary lymph node tissue. These receptors came from a female donor with breast cancer. Some clones in this sample may be carry-over from other donors' samples.

On this clonotype itself: A single base separates this from a much larger clone, so it may be a read error. The gene calls are TRBV20-1 and TRBJ1-2; no clear D. V was cut by 0 bases and J by 4 bases, with 15 bases left in between. The CDR3 is 15 residues long. Germline-derived CDR1 and CDR2 are DFQATT and SNEGSKA (reference sequence). This CDR3 is CSARDLREATYGYTF. CDR3 bases: TGCAGTGCTAGAGATCTGAGGGAAGCTACCTATGGCTACACCTTC.

This clonotype was observed at least ten times. The V call is TRBV7-2, the J call TRBJ2-5; D unclear. Trimming removed 5 bases at V and 5 bases at J, with 12 bases between. The CDR3 is 13 amino acids. Germline loops: CDR1 SGHTA, CDR2 FQGNSA. The chain's CDR3 is CASSPPAAETQYF. As DNA, the CDR3 is TGTGCCAGCAGCCCCCCCGCGGCGGAGACCCAGTACTTC.

This clonotype was detected many times. This rearrangement joins TRBV7-8 to TRBJ1-4; possibly TRBD1 for D (6 bases). V was trimmed by 5 bases and J by 5 bases, leaving 21 bases between them. Looked up from germline, CDR1 is SGHVS and CDR2 is FQNEAQ. There are 17 residues in the CDR3. For the CDR3, the DNA is TGTGCCAGCAGCCCGGCTGGGGCAGGGGCGAGGAATGAAAAACTGTTTTTT. Translation gives CASSPAGAGARNEKLFF.

Only one count was recorded for this clonotype. V is TRBV7-2 and J is TRBJ2-5; 16 nucleotides align to TRBD2. This CDR3 contains 18 residues. V was pared by 3 bases and J by 4 bases, with 8 bases of the junction left unmatched. The germline V gene encodes CDR1 SGHTA and CDR2 FQGNSA. CDR3 loop: CASSFGTSGGASRETQYF. CDR3 nucleotides: TGTGCCAGCAGCTTTGGGACTAGCGGGGGGGCCAGTCGAGAGACCCAGTACTTC.

With respect to this clonotype: A much more abundant neighbour one base away suggests this may be a read error. The CDR3 spells CASSLGQHSGYTF. CDR3 DNA sequence: TGTGCCAGCAGCTTAGGACAGCACTCTGGCTACACCTTC. The chain uses TRBV11-1 and TRBJ1-2, with TRBD1 as a possible D gene (5 bases). V dropped 1 base and J dropped 7 bases, with 10 bases sitting between them. The CDR3 is 13 amino acids. Looked up from germline, CDR1 is SGHAT and CDR2 is FQDESV (reference sequence).

This clonotype occurred many times. The chain recombines TRBV14 with TRBJ2-5; 7 bases align to TRBD2. The length of the CDR3 is 16 residues. The trim removed 1 base at V and 5 bases at J, leaving 10 bases unmatched. CDR1 is SGHDN and CDR2 is FVKESK in the germline V gene. The CDR3 bases are TGTGCCAGCAGCCAAGTTGGAGGGAGGGCTGGGGAGACCCAGTACTTC. It encodes CASSQVGGRAGETQYF.

The V call is TRBV12-3 or TRBV12-4, the J call TRBJ2-3, with TRBD2 matching over 8 bases. V trimming: 4 bases; J trimming: 0 bases; junction bases outside the gene matches: 6. The CDR3 consists of 16 residues. This chain's CDR3 is CASSYLAGISTDTQYF. Here the CDR3 DNA reads TGTGCCAGCAGTTACTTAGCGGGGATTAGCACAGATACGCAGTATTTT.

In its sample, this clonotype was seen a few times. A much larger clone sits a single nucleotide away, making a read error possible. The chain carries TRBV24-1 and TRBJ2-1; 13 nucleotides line up with TRBD2. V gave up 7 bases and J gave up 7 bases; unmatched junction bases: 3. The V gene's germline CDR1 is KGHDR and CDR2 SFDVKD. The CDR3 has 14 amino acids. In DNA, the CDR3 is TGTGCCACCAGGGGACTAGCGGGACGGAATGAGCAGTTCTTC. Translation: CATRGLAGRNEQFF.

V and J are TRBV11-3 and TRBJ2-3, with 8 bases identical to TRBD2. From germline, CDR1 is SGHNT and CDR2 YENEEA. This CDR3 region has 15 residues. V was clipped by 5 bases and J by 11 bases; unmatched bases: 15. The CDR3 region is CASSIPGGGYNEQYF. The CDR3 bases are TGTGCCAGCAGCATCCCCGGGGGGGGTTACAATGAGCAGTATTTT.

Of note for this clonotype: Possible read error: a much larger clone is one base away. The chain combines TRBV7-9 with TRBJ2-1; possibly TRBD1 for D (5 bases). V was shortened by 5 bases and J by 14 bases, with 19 bases between the two germline ends. The CDR3 has 13 residues. Looked up from germline, CDR1 is SEHNR and CDR2 is FQNEAQ (reference sequence). CDR3 in DNA: TGTGCCAGCAGCCACCCAAACAGGTCCCGAAAGTTCTTC. Encoded protein: CASSHPNRSRKFF.

The chain carries TRBV4-3 and TRBJ2-2; weak D call: TRBD2 (6 bases). The CDR3 has 16 amino acids. The germline CDR1 and CDR2 sequences are LGHNA and YSLEER. The V end lost 0 bases, the J end lost 3 bases, and 11 bases lay between the germline ends. The DNA of the CDR3 is TGCGCCAGCAGCCAAGATTTGGGACTCGACACCGGGGAGCTGTTTTTT. Its protein product is CASSQDLGLDTGELFF.

This clonotype was recorded at least ten times. The J gene is TRBJ1-5, the V gene TRBV6-5; unclear D gene. Germline loops: CDR1 MNHEY, CDR2 SVGAGI. This CDR3 region has 13 residues. V lost 2 bases, J lost 7 bases, and 9 bases lay in between. The CDR3 is CASSYDLGQPQHF. CDR3 in DNA: TGTGCCAGCAGTTACGATCTCGGGCAGCCCCAGCATTTT.

This clonotype showed up many times. V is TRBV12-5 and J is TRBJ1-4; TRBD1 matches at 9 bases. Unmatched junction bases numbered 4, after V lost 3 bases and J lost 5 bases. CDR3 length: 15 residues. Germline V gene sequence: CDR1 LGHNT, CDR2 FRNRAP. CDR3 region: CASGFWDRVNEKLFF. The CDR3 coding sequence is TGTGCTAGTGGTTTTTGGGACAGGGTGAATGAAAAACTGTTTTTT.

In the case of this clonotype: A much larger clone differs from this one at a single base, so this may be a read error. V and J are TRBV7-9 and TRBJ2-1; no clear D gene. The CDR3 spans 13 residues. CDR1 is SEHNR, CDR2 FQNEAQ, per germline (reference sequence). V was cut by 6 bases and J by 9 bases, with 15 bases left in between. The CDR3 DNA sequence: TGTGCCAGCAGTCCCGGAGCATCTTTTGAGCAGTTCTTC. It codes for CASSPGASFEQFF.

Comment on this clonotype: One end of the junction is discordant with germline, which a read error may explain. The chain has TRBV19 and TRBJ2-6, with 10 bases matching TRBD2. Germline V gene data show CDR1 as LNHDA and CDR2 as SQIVND (reference sequence). The CDR3 loop spans 18 amino acids. DNA of the CDR3: TGTGCCAGTAGTGTGCTAGCGGGGGCCCTCACTGGGGCCAACGTCCCGACTTTC. Encoded protein: CASSVLAGALTGANVPTF.

A remark on this clonotype: This may come from a read error, since a much larger clone is one base off. This sequence joins TRBV6-1 and TRBJ2-7; D call uncertain. The CDR3 runs 13 residues. Germline V lookup: CDR1 MNHNS, CDR2 SASEGT. Trimming took off 5 bases at V and 3 bases at J, with 11 bases between the two ends. CDR3 DNA: TGTGCCAGCAGTCACGAAGGCTTCTACGAGCAGTACTTC. Residues: CASSHEGFYEQYF.

This clonotype was counted ten times or more. The rearrangement links TRBV7-9 to TRBJ2-4; 14 bases map to TRBD2. Germline lookup yields CDR1 SEHNR and CDR2 FQNEAQ (reference sequence). The length of the CDR3 is 18 residues. V trimming: 4 bases; J trimming: 3 bases; junction bases outside the gene matches: 8. This CDR3 is CASSSRTSGGLGKNIQYF. CDR3 sequence (DNA): TGTGCCAGCAGCTCGAGGACTAGCGGGGGGTTGGGCAAAAACATTCAGTACTTC. Together with reference TRBV7-9 and TRBJ2-4, the CDR3 gives the full variable domain: DTGVSQNPRHKITKRGQNVTFRCDPISEHNRLYWYRQTLGQGPEFLTYFQNEAQLEKSRLLSDRFSAERPKGSFSTLEIQRTEQGDSAMYLCASSSRTSGGLGKNIQYFGAGTRLSVL.